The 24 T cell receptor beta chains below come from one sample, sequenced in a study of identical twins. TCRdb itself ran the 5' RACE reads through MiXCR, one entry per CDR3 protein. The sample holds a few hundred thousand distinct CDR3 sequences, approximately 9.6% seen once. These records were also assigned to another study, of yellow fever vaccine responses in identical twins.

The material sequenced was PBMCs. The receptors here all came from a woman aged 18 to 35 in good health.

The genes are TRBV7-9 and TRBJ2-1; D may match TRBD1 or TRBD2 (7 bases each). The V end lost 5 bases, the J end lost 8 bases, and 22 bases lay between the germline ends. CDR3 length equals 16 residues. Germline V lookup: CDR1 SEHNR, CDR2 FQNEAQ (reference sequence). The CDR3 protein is CASSRGGGQRFDEQFF. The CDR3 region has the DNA TGTGCCAGCAGCAGAGGGGGGGGACAGCGATTCGATGAGCAGTTCTTC.

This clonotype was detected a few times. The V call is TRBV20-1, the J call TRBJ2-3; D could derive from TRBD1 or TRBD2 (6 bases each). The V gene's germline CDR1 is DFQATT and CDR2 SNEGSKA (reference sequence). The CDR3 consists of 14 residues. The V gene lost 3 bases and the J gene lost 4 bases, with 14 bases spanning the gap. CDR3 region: CSARRRAGADTQYF. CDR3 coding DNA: TGCAGTGCTAGGAGGAGGGCAGGGGCAGATACGCAGTATTTT.

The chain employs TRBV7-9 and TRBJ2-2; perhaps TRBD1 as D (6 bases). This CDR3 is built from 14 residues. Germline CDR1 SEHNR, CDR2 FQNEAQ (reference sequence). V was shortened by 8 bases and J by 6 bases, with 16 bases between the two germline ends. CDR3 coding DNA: TGTGCCAGCGCACGTGGGGCAGGGGCCGGGGAGCTGTTTTTT. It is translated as CASARGAGAGELFF.

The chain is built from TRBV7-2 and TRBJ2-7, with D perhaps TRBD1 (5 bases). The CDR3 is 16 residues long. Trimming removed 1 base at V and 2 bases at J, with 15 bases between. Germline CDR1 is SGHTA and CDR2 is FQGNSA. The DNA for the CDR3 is TGTGCCAGCAGCTTAGATGTTTGGCAGGGAACCTACGAGCAGTACTTC. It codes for CASSLDVWQGTYEQYF.

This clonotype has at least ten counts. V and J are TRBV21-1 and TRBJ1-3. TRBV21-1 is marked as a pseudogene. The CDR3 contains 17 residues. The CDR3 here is CASSKARQSSSGNTIYF. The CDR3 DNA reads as TGTGCCAGCAGCAAAGCGCGTCAGAGCAGCTCTGGAAACACCATATATTTT.

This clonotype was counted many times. The CDR3 region has the DNA TGCAGTGCTATGGATTGGGCCCTCGGGGAGACCCAGTACTTC. This gives the protein CSAMDWALGETQYF. This sequence joins TRBV20-1 and TRBJ2-5; no reliable D call. Trimming left V 4 bases short and J 5 bases short, with 17 bases between. Germline V gives CDR1 DFQATT, CDR2 SNEGSKA (reference sequence). This CDR3 has 14 amino acids.

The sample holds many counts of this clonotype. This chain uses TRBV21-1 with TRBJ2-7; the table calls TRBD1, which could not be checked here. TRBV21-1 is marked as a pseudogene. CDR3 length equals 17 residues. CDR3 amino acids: CASSKALSGTGLNEQYF. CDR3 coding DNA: TGTGCCAGCAGCAAAGCGCTTTCAGGGACAGGGCTCAACGAGCAGTACTTC.

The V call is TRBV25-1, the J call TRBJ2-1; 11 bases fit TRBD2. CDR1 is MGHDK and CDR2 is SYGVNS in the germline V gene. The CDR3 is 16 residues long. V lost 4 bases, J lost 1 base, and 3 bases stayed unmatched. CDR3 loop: CASSVGLAGSYNEQFF. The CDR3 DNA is TGTGCCAGCAGTGTTGGACTAGCGGGTTCCTACAATGAGCAGTTCTTC.

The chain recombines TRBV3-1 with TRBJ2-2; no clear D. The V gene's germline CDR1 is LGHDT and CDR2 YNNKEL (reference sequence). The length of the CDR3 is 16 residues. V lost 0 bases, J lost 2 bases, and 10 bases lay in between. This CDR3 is CASSQDRSLNTGELFF. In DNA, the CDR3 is TGTGCCAGCAGCCAAGATAGGTCCCTTAACACCGGGGAGCTGTTTTTT.

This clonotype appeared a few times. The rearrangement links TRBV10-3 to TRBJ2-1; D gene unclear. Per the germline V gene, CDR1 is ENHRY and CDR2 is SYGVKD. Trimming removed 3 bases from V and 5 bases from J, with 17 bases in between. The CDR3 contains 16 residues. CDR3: CAISDPLSAENNEQFF. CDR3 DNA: TGTGCCATCAGTGATCCCCTTTCGGCGGAGAACAATGAGCAGTTCTTC.

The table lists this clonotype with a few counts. The CDR3 sequence: CASSQVVGELFF. The CDR3, as DNA: TGTGCCAGCAGCCAAGTGGTCGGGGAGCTGTTTTTT. This sequence joins TRBV4-2 and TRBJ2-2; D not certain. Trimming removed 1 base at V and 7 bases at J, with 4 bases between. The CDR3 sequence is 12 residues long. CDR1 and CDR2 from the germline V gene are LGHNA and YNFKEQ.

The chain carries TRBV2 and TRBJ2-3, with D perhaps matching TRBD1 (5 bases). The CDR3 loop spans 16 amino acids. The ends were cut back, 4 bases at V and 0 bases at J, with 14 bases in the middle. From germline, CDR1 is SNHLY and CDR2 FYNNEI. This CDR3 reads CASSVDNRPSTDTQYF. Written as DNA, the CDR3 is TGTGCCAGCAGTGTAGATAACAGGCCCAGCACAGATACGCAGTATTTT.

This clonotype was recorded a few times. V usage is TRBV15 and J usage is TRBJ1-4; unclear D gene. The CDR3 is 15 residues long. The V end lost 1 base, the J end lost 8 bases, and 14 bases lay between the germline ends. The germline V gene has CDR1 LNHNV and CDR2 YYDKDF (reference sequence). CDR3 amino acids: CATSRVTPGDEKLFF. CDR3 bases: TGTGCCACCAGCAGAGTAACCCCTGGAGACGAAAAACTGTTTTTT.

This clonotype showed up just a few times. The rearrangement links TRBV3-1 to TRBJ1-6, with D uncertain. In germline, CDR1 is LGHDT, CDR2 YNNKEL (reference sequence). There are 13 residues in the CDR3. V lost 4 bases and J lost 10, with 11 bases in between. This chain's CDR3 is CASSLESKSPLHF. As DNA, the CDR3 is TGTGCCAGCAGCCTCGAGTCTAAATCACCCCTCCACTTT.

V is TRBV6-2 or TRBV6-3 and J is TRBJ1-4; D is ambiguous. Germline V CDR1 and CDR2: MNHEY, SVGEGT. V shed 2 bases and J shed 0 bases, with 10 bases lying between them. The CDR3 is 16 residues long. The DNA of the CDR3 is TGTGCCAGCAGTTACCTTCCCGGGACAACTAATGAAAAACTGTTTTTT. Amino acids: CASSYLPGTTNEKLFF.

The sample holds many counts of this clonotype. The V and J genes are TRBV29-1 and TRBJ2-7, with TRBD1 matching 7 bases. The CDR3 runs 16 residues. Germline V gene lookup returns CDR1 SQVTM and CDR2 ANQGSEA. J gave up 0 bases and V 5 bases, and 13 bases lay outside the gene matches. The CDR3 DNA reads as TGCAGCGTTAAGTATTTGGGACAGCAAAGCTCCTACGAGCAGTACTTC. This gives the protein CSVKYLGQQSSYEQYF.

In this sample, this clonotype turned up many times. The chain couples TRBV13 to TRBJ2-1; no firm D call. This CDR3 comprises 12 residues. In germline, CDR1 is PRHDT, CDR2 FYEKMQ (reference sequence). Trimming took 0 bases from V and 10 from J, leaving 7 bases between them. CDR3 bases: TGTGCCAGCAGCTTAGGAGTCTCAGAGCAGTTCTTC. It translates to CASSLGVSEQFF.

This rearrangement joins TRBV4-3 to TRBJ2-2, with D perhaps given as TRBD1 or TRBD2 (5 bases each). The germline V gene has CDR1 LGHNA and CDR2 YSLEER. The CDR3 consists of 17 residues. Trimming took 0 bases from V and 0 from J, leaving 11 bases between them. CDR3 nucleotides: TGCGCCAGCAGCCAAGATCGGGACGGCTCGAACACCGGGGAGCTGTTTTTT. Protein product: CASSQDRDGSNTGELFF.

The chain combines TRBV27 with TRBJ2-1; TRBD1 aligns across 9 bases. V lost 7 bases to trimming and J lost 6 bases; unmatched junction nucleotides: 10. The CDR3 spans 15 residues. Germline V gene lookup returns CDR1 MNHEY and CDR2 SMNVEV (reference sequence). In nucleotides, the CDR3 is TGTGCCAGCACCAAACTCAGGGACAGGGTCAATGAGCAGTTCTTC. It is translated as CASTKLRDRVNEQFF.

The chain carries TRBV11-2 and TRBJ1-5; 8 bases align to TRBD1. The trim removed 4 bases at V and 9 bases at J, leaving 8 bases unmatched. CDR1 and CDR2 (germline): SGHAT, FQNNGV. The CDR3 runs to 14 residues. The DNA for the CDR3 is TGTGCCAGCAGCTGGGGACAGGCGAGTGGGCCCCAGCATTTT. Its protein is CASSWGQASGPQHF.

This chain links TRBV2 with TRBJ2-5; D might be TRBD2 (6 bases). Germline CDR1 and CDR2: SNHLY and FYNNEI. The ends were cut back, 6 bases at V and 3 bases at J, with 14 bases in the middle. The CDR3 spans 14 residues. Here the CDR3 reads CASRGTAQKETQYF. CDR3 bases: TGTGCCAGCAGAGGGACTGCCCAGAAAGAGACCCAGTACTTC.

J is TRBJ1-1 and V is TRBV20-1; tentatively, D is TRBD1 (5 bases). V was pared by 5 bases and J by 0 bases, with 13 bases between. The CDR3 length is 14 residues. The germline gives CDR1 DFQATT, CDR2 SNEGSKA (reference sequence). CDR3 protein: CSAPSRGLNTEAFF. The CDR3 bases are TGCAGTGCTCCCTCTCGGGGGTTGAACACTGAAGCTTTCTTT.

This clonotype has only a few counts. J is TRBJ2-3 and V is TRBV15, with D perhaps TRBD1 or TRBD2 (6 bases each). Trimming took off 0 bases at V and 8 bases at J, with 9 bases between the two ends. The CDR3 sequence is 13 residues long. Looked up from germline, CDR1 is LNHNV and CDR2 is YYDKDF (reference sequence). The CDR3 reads CATSRDRGVTQYF. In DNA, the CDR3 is TGTGCCACCAGCAGAGATAGGGGGGTTACGCAGTATTTT.

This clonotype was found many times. The CDR3 coding sequence is TGCGCCAGCAGTCAGGGACTAGGAACGGTCTCCTACGAGCAGTACTTC. It yields the protein CASSQGLGTVSYEQYF. The chain carries TRBV4-3 and TRBJ2-7, with 8 bases identical to TRBD2. The length of the CDR3 is 16 residues. V lost 6 bases and J lost 0; bases outside the gene matches: 10. Germline loops: CDR1 LGHNA, CDR2 YSLEER.